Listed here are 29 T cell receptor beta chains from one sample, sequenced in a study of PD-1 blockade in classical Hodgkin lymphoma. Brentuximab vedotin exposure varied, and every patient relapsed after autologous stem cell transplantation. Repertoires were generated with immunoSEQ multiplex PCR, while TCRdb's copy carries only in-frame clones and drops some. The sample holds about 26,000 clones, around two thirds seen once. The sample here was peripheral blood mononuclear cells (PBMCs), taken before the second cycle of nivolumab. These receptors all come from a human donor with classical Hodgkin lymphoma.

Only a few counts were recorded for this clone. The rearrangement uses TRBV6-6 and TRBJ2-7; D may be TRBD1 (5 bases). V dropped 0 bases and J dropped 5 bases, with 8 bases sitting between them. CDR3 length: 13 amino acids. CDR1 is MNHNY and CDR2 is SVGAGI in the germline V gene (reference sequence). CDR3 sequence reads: CASSYSGQHEQYF. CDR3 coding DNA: TGTGCCAGCAGTTACTCGGGGCAACACGAGCAGTACTTC.

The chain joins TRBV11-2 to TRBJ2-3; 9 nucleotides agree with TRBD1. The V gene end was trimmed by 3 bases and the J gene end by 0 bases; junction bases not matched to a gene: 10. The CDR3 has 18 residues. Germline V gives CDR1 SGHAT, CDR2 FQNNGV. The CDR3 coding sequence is TGTGCCAGCAGCTTGATCTTGGGACAGGGATCTAGCACAGATACGCAGTATTTT. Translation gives CASSLILGQGSSTDTQYF.

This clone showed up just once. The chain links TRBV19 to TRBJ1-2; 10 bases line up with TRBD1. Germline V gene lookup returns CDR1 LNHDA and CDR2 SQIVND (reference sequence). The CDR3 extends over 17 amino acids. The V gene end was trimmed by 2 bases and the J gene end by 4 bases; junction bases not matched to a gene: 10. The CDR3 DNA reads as TGTGCCAGTAGTATAAGCCGGGACAGGGGTGAGAGCTATGGCTACACCTTC. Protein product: CASSISRDRGESYGYTF.

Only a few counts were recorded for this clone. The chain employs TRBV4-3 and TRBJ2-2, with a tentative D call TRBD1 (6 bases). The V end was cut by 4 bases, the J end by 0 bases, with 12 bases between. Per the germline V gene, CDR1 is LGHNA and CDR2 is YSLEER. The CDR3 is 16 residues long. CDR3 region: CASSPGHSTNTGELFF. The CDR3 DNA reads TGCGCCAGCAGCCCGGGACACTCAACGAACACCGGGGAGCTGTTTTTT.

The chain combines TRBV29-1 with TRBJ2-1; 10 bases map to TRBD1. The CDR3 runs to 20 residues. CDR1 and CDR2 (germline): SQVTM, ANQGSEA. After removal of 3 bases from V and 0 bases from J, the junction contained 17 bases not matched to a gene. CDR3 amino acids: CSVEGFRQGALTSSYNEQFF. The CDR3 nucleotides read TGCAGCGTTGAGGGATTCCGACAGGGGGCCCTTACAAGCTCCTACAATGAGCAGTTCTTC.

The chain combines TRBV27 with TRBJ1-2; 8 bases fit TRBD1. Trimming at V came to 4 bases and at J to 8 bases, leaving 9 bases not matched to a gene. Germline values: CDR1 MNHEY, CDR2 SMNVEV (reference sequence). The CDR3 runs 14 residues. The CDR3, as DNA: TGTGCCAGCAGTTACGGGACAGGTGCCCCAGGCTACACCTTC. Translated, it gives CASSYGTGAPGYTF.

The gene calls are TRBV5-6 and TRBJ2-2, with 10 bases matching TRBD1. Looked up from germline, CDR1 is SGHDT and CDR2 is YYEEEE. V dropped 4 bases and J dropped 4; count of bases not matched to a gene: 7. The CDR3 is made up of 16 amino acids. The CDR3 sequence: CASSPDRGISTGELFF. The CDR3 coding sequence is TGTGCCAGCAGCCCGGACAGGGGGATCTCCACCGGGGAGCTGTTTTTT.

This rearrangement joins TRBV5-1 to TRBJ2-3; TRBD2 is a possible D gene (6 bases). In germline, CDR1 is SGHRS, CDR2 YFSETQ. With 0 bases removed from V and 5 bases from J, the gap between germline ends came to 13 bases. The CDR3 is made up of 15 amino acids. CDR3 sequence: CASSLGGAKGDTQYF. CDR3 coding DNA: TGCGCCAGCAGCTTGGGCGGGGCTAAGGGAGATACGCAGTATTTT.

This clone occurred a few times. CDR3 bases: TGCGCCAGCAGCCACATCAAAGCAGATACGCAGTATTTT. Protein sequence: CASSHIKADTQYF. V and J are TRBV4-1 and TRBJ2-3, with D uncertain. V lost 3 bases, J lost 4 bases, and 8 bases lay in between. The CDR3 extends over 13 amino acids. Germline V gene sequence: CDR1 MGHRA, CDR2 YSYEKL.

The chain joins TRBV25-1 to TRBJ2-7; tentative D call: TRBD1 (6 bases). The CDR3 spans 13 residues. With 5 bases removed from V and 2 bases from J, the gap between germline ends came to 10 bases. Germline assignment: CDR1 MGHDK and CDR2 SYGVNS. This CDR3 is CASSLTGTYEQYF. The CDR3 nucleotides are TGTGCCAGCAGTCTGACAGGAACCTACGAGCAGTACTTC.

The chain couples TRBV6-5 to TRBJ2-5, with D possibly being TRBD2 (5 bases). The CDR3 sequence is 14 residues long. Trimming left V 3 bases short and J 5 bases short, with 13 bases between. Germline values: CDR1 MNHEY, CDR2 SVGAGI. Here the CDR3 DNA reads TGTGCCAGCAGTTATATGAGGGTAGGGGAGACCCAGTACTTC. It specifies CASSYMRVGETQYF.

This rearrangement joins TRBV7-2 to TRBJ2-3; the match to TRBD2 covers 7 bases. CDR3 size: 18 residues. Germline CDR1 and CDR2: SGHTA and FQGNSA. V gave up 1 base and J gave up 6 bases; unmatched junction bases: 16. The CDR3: CASSLVGLTGGLTDTQYF. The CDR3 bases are TGTGCCAGCAGCTTAGTGGGATTGACGGGGGGACTCACGGATACGCAGTATTTT.

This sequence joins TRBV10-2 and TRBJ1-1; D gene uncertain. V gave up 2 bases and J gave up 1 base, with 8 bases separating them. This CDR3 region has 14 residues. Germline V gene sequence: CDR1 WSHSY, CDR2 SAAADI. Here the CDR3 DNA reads TGCGCCAGCAGTGAGCCGACCTGGAACACTGAAGCTTTCTTT. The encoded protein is CASSEPTWNTEAFF.

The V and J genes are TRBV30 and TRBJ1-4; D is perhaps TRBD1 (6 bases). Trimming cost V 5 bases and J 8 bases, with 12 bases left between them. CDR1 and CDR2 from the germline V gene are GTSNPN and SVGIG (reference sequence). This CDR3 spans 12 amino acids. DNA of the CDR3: TGTGCCTGGGCTACAGGGAAGGAAAAACTGTTTTTT. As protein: CAWATGKEKLFF.

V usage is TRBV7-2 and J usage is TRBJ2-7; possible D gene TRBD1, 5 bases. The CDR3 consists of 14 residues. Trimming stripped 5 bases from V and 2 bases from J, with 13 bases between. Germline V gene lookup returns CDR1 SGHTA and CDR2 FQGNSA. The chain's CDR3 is CASSLRVSAYEQYF. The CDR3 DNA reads TGTGCCAGCAGCCTCAGGGTCTCAGCCTACGAGCAGTACTTC.

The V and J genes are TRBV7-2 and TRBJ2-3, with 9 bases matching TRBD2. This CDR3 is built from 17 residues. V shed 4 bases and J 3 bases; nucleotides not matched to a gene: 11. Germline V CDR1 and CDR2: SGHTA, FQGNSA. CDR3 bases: TGTGCCAGCAGCTCGGAGGGCAGCGGGGGGTGGACAGATACGCAGTATTTT. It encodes CASSSEGSGGWTDTQYF.

The CDR3 nucleotides are TGTGCCAGCAGCCCCTCGAACACTGAAGCTTTCTTT. Translated, it gives CASSPSNTEAFF. This chain joins TRBV6-6 and TRBJ1-1; D is unclear. Between the trimmed V and J ends, which lost 6 bases and 1 base, there was a span of 6 bases. The CDR3 sequence is 12 residues long. The germline V gene has CDR1 MNHNY and CDR2 SVGAGI (reference sequence).

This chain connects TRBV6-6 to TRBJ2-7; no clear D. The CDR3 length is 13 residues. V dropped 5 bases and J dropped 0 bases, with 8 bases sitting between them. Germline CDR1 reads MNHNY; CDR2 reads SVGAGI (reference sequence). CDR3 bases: TGTGCCAGCAGTATCCAGAGCTCCTACGAGCAGTACTTC. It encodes CASSIQSSYEQYF.

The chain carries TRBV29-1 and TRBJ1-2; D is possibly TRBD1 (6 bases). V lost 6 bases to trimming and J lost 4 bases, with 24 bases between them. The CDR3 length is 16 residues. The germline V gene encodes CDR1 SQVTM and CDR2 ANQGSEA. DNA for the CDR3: TGCAGCGTCGCACACCCGACAGGCCCTACTACCTATGGCTACACCTTC. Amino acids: CSVAHPTGPTTYGYTF.

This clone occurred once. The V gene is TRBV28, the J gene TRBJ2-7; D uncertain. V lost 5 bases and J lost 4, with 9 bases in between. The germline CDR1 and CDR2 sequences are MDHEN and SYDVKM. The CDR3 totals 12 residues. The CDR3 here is CASSPSKYEQYF. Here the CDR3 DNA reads TGTGCCAGCAGTCCCTCGAAGTACGAGCAGTACTTC. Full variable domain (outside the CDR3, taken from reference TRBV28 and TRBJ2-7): DVKVTQSSRYLVKRTGEKVFLECVQDMDHENMFWYRQDPGLGLRLIYFSYDVKMKEKGDIPEGYSVSREKKERFSLILESASTNQTSMYLCASSPSKYEQYFGPGTRLTVT.

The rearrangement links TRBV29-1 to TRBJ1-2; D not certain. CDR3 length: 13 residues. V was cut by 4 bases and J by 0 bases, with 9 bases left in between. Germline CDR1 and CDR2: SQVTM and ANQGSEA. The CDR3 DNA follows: TGCAGCGTTGCGAACAGCGCTAACTATGGCTACACCTTC. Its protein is CSVANSANYGYTF.

The CDR3 reads CASTVTNTYEQYF. In nucleotides, the CDR3 is TGTGCCAGCACCGTGACAAACACCTACGAGCAGTACTTC. V usage is TRBV28 and J usage is TRBJ2-5; D unresolved. Near its end, the DNA agrees better with TRBJ2-7, so the J call may be wrong. Germline assignment: CDR1 MDHEN and CDR2 SYDVKM. The CDR3 covers 13 residues.

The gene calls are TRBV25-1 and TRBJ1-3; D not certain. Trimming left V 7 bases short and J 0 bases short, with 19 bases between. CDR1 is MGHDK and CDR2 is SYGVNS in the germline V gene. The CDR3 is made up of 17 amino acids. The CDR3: CASNDIGVYNSGNTIYF. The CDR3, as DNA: TGTGCCAGCAACGATATCGGGGTGTATAACTCTGGAAACACCATATATTTT.

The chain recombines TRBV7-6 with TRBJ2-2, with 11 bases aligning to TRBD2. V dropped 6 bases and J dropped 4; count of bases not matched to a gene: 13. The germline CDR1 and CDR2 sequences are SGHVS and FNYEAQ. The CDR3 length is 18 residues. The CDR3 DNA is TGTGCCAGCAGTTTCCGGCTAGCGGGAGGCCCGGGCACCGGGGAGCTGTTTTTT. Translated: CASSFRLAGGPGTGELFF.

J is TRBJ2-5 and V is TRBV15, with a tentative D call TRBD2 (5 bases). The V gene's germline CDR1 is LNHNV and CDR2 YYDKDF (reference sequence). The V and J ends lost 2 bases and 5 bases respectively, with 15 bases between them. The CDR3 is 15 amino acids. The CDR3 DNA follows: TGTGCCACCAGCAGAACGAGGGCGGATGGTGAGACCCAGTACTTC. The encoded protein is CATSRTRADGETQYF.

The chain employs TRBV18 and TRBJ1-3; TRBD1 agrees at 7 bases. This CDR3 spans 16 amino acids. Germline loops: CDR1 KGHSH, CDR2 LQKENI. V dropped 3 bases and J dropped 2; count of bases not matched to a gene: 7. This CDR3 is CASSPSPTGTGNTIYF. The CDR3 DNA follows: TGTGCCAGCTCACCCTCTCCGACAGGGACTGGAAACACCATATATTTT.

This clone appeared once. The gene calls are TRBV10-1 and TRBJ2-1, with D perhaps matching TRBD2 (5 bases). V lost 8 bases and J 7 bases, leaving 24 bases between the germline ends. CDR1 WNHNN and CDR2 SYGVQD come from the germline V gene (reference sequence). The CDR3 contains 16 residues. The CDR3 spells CASPTLQEGRKNEQFF. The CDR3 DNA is TGCGCCAGCCCTACGCTCCAAGAAGGGAGAAAGAATGAGCAGTTCTTC.

The CDR3 sequence: CASSWGQGYIQYF. In DNA form, the CDR3 reads TGTGCCAGCAGCTGGGGACAGGGTTACATTCAGTACTTC. This sequence joins TRBV11-2 and TRBJ2-4, with 9 bases matching TRBD1. Germline V gene lookup returns CDR1 SGHAT and CDR2 FQNNGV. This CDR3 is 13 amino acids long. The junction had 3 bases not matched to a gene; V was cut back by 4 bases and J by 8 bases.

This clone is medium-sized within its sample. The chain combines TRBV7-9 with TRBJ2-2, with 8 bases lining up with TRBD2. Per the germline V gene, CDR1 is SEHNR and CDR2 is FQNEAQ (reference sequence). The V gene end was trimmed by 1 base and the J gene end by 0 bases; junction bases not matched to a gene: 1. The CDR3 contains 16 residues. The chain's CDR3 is CASSLGSGTNTGELFF. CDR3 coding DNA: TGTGCCAGCAGCTTAGGTAGCGGGACGAACACCGGGGAGCTGTTTTTT.